A selection of T cell receptor beta chains follows, all from one sample in a study of cytomegalovirus exposure and HLA in healthy donors. Sequenced by immunoSEQ multiplex PCR; TCRdb stores in-frame clones only, minus some. The repertoire holds 55,000 to 75,000 clones, with 85% to 95% as singletons. The sample taken for sequencing was PBMCs. The receptors shown here come from a man between 18 and 35 years old in good health and CMV-seropositive. Both conserved end residues are part of each CDR3. The D gene is left open where the match is weak. Size tells how often a clone was seen (once, few, many) or the class of an expanded clone, and some rows leave it out.

.,TRBJ1-2,TRBV7-3,TRBD1,TGTGCCAGCAGCCCCACCGGGACAGGGACATATGGCTACACCTTC,CASSPTGTGTYGYTF
once,TRBJ1-2,TRBV6-6,.,TGTGCCAGCAGCCCTAGACAGGACGACTATGGCTACACCTTC,CASSPRQDDYGYTF
.,TRBJ1-4,TRBV4-1,.,TGCGCCAGCAGCCCAGGGCGAGTCGATAGTGAAAAACTGTTTTTT,CASSPGRVDSEKLFF
.,TRBJ1-4,TRBV11-2,.,TGTGCCAGCAGCTTAGACAGTACAAATGAAAAACTGTTTTTT,CASSLDSTNEKLFF
.,TRBJ2-1,TRBV11-1,TRBD2,TGTGCCAGCAGCTTAGCGCGGCTAGCGGGAGCATACGATGAGCAGTTCTTC,CASSLARLAGAYDEQFF
.,TRBJ1-4,TRBV27,TRBD1,TGTGCCAGCAGTTCTGGGACCCGACAGGGACAGGAAAAACTGTTTTTT,CASSSGTRQGQEKLFF
.,TRBJ2-3,TRBV5-1,.,TGCGCCAGCAGCTTGGAATTTCCGGGAGATACGCAGTATTTT,CASSLEFPGDTQYF
.,TRBJ1-2,TRBV15,.,TGTGCCACCAGCAGAGGTTCAGGGTTGGAGGGCTACACCTTC,CATSRGSGLEGYTF
once,TRBJ2-2,TRBV4-1,.,TGCGCCAGCAGCCAATATCCCCAGGGAAGTGCCGGGGAGCTGTTTTTT,CASSQYPQGSAGELFF
once,TRBJ2-7,TRBV4-2,.,TGTGCCAGCAGCCAAGACCCCCCGGAGGAGCAGTACTTC,CASSQDPPEEQYF
.,TRBJ1-2,TRBV9,.,TGTGCCAGCAGCGTAGAGGGGTCAGGCTATGGCTACACCTTC,CASSVEGSGYGYTF
.,TRBJ1-2,TRBV5-8,.,TGTGCCAGCAGCTTACAGGGCCCTTATGGCTACACCTTC,CASSLQGPYGYTF
.,TRBJ1-5,TRBV27,.,TGTGCCAGCAGTTTAACGGGTCAGCCCCAGCATTTT,CASSLTGQPQHF
.,TRBJ2-7,TRBV7-3,TRBD2,TGTGCCAGCAGCTTACGGGTCAGACCGGGGAGCGGGAGCTACGAGCAGTACTTC,CASSLRVRPGSGSYEQYF
.,TRBJ2-1,TRBV5-6,TRBD2,TGTGCCAGCAGCTTCTTAACTAGCGGGAGGGCCTATGAGCAGTTCTTC,CASSFLTSGRAYEQFF
.,TRBJ2-5,TRBV18,.,TGTGCCAGCTCACCAATCGGTTTTTGTGGGGGGGCGTATTGGGAGACCCAGTACTTC,CASSPIGFCGGAYWETQYF
.,TRBJ2-2,TRBV5-6,TRBD2,TGTGCCAGCAGCCTGGGGGCGGGAGGGTTCACCGGGGAGCTGTTTTTT,CASSLGAGGFTGELFF
.,TRBJ1-5,TRBV19,TRBD1,TGTGCCAGTAGTCCTGTGACAGGGTGGGATGGCCAGCCCCAGCATTTT,CASSPVTGWDGQPQHF
.,TRBJ1-5,TRBV27,.,TGTGCCAGCCGCCCCTCCTCATGGACAGATAGCAATCAGCCCCAGCATTTT,CASRPSSWTDSNQPQHF
.,TRBJ1-4,TRBV28,.,TGTGCCACCTCGAGTGCGGTTAATGAAAAACTGTTTTTT,CATSSAVNEKLFF
.,TRBJ1-4,TRBV30,TRBD1,TGTGCCTGGAGTGAACAGGGGGCAGGTGAAAAACTGTTTTTT,CAWSEQGAGEKLFF
.,TRBJ1-1,TRBV2,.,TGTGCCAGCGGGAAGGGAGGTACTGAAGCTTTCTTT,CASGKGGTEAFF
.,TRBJ2-5,TRBV7-9,.,TGTGCCGCTCCTGAGGGAGAGACCCAGTACTTC,CAAPEGETQYF
.,TRBJ2-7,TRBV11-2,.,TGTGCCAGCAGCTTAGTTGGACTCTCCGGGAACTCCGTGTGGGAGCAGTACTTC,CASSLVGLSGNSVWEQYF
.,TRBJ2-3,TRBV30,TRBD2,TGTGCCTGGAAGGGCGGGAGGATTTTAGATACGCAGTATTTT,CAWKGGRILDTQYF
.,TRBJ2-6,TRBV15,.,TGTGCCACCAGCACCACAGCCTCTGGGGCCAACGTCCTGACTTTC,CATSTTASGANVLTF
.,TRBJ1-2,TRBV7-9,.,TGTGCCAGCACCCACCTGGACAGCACTAACTATGGCTACACCTTC,CASTHLDSTNYGYTF
once,TRBJ2-1,TRBV2,TRBD1,TGTGCCAGCCATAGACAGGGTTGGGAGCAGTTCTTC,CASHRQGWEQFF
.,TRBJ2-3,TRBV4-1,TRBD2,TGCGCCAGCACCACTACAGGGACTAGCAGGGGTACGCAGTATTTT,CASTTTGTSRGTQYF
.,TRBJ2-1,TRBV28,.,TGTGCCAGCAGCTCCTCAGGAGGGAACAATGAGCAGTTCTTC,CASSSSGGNNEQFF
.,TRBJ2-7,TRBV5-1,.,TGCGCCAGCAGCTTGGAGCCGGGGGTGGGCTACGAGCAGTACTTC,CASSLEPGVGYEQYF
.,TRBJ2-7,TRBV28,.,TGTGCCAGCAGTCCAGACACCTCCTACGAGCAGTACTTC,CASSPDTSYEQYF
.,TRBJ2-1,TRBV10-3,.,TGTGCCATCAGTGACCCCCGCAGTCCTTGGTTCTTC,CAISDPRSPWFF
.,TRBJ2-3,TRBV5-1,.,TGCGCCAGCAGCTCCAGGGGTACTAGCACAGATACGCAGTATTTT,CASSSRGTSTDTQYF